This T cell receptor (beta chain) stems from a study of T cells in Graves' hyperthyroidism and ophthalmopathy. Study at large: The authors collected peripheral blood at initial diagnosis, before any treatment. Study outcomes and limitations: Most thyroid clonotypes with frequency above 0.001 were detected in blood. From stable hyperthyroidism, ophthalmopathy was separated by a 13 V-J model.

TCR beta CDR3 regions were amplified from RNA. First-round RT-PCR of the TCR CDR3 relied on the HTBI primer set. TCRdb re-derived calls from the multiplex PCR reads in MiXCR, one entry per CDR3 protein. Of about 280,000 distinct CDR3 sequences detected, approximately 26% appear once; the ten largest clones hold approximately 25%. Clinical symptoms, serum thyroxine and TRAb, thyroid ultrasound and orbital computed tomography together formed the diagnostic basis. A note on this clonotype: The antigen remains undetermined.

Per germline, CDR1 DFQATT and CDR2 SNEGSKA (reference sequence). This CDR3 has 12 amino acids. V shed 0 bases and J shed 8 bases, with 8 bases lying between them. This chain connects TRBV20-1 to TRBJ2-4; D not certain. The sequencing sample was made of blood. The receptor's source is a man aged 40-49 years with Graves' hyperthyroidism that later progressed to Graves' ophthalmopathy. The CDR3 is CSARDNTDIQYF. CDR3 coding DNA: TGCAGTGCTAGAGATAATACGGACATTCAGTACTTC.